This T cell receptor (beta chain) was retrieved from a study of blood T cell repertoires in COVID-19. Profiled with immunoSEQ multiplex PCR; TCRdb holds only in-frame clones, not every one. The sample shows 100,000 to 150,000 clones, over 75% of them seen only once. CDR3 length equals 16 residues. Deletions cut 0 bases from V and 0 bases from J, with 12 bases between. The germline gives CDR1 SGDLS, CDR2 YYNGEE. The sequence was collected from a woman aged 80 or over with acute or convalescent COVID-19. The V gene is TRBV9, the J gene TRBJ2-5, with D possibly being TRBD2 (6 bases). Material for sequencing was peripheral blood. The CDR3, as DNA: TGTGCCAGCAGCGTAGGCCCCGGGGGTTACCAAGAGACCCAGTACTTC. Translation gives CASSVGPGGYQETQYF.